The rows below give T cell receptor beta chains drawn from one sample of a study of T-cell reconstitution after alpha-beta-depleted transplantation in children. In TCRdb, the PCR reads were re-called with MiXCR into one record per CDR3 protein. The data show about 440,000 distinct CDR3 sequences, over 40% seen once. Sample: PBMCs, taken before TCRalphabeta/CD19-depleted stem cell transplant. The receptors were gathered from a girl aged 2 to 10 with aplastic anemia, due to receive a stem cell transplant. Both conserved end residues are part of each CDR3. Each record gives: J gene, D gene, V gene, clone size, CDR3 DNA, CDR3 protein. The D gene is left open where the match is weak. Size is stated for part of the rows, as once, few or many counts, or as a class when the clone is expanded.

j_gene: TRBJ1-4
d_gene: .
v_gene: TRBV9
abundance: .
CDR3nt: TGTGCCAGCAGCGCCCAACAGGGTTTAAATGAAAAACTGTTTTTT
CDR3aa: CASSAQQGLNEKLFF

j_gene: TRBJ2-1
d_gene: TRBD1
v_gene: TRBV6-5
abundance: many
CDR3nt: TGTGCCAGCAGTTACTCGATGGCAGGGGGCAATGAGCAGTTCTTC
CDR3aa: CASSYSMAGGNEQFF

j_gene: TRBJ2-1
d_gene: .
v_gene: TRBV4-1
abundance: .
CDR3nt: TGCGCCAGCAGCCAAGACGCCTCGCGGGCGTCCTACAATGAGCAGTTCTTC
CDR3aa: CASSQDASRASYNEQFF

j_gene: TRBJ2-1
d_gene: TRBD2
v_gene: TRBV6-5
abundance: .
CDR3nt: TGTGCCAGCAGTTACGAGCGGGGCGAATCCTACAATGAGCAGTTCTTC
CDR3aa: CASSYERGESYNEQFF

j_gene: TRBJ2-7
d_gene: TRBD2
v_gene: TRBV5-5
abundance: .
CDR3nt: TGTGCCAGCAGCTTCCTGACTAGCGGGAGGATCTACGAGCAGTACTTC
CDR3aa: CASSFLTSGRIYEQYF

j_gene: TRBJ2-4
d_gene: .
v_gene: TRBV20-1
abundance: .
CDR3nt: TGCAGTCCCTGGCGGACCAGCGGCTACGGCATTCAGTACTTC
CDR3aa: CSPWRTSGYGIQYF

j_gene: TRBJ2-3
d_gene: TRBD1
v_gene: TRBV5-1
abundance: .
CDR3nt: TGCGCCAGCAGGTTGACAGGGGATCTCACAGATACGCAGTATTTT
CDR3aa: CASRLTGDLTDTQYF

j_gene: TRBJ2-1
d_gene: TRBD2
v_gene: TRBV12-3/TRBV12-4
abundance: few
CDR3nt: TGTGCCAGCAGTTTAGCGGGGCGGGAGTTGAGTGAGCAGTTCTTC
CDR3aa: CASSLAGRELSEQFF

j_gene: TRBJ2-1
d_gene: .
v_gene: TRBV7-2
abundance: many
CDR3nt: TGTGCCAGCAGCCCGATAAGGGGTTTGATTTATAATGAGCAGTTCTTC
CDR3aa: CASSPIRGLIYNEQFF

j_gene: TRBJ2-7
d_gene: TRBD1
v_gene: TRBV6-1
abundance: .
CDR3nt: TGTGCCAGCACTCGGAAGACAGGGCCCTACGAGCAGTACTTC
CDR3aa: CASTRKTGPYEQYF

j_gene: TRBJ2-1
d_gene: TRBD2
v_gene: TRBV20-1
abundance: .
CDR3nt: TGCAGTGCCCAGACTAGCAGGAGCTCCTACAATGAGCAGTTCTTC
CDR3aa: CSAQTSRSSYNEQFF

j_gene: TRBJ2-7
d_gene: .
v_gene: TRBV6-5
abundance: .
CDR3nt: TGTGCCAGCAGTTACCGGACAGCTTACGAGCAGTACTTC
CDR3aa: CASSYRTAYEQYF